This T cell receptor (beta chain) appears in the sequencing data of a study of cytomegalovirus exposure and HLA in healthy donors. As for the study in general: In an earlier analysis, 90 million to 130 million unique TCR beta sequences were found from about 190 million T cells.

The PCR was carried out with 60 Vbeta primers and 13 Jbeta primers. Sequencing was performed with immunoSEQ multiplex PCR; in TCRdb, only in-frame clones are kept and a portion is missing. The data hold fewer than 200,000 clones, with 65% to 80% observed a single time. At collection, donors were nominally healthy, but unrecorded immune exposures were probable. This CDR3 has 13 residues. Germline V gives CDR1 ENHRY, CDR2 SYGVKD. Trimming took 3 bases from V and 5 from J; bases not matched to a gene: 1. J is TRBJ1-5 and V is TRBV10-3; 7 bases line up with TRBD1. The source of this sequence is a female donor in good health and CMV-seronegative. The sample was PBMCs. The CDR3 sequence is CAISEDRDQPQHF. DNA of the CDR3: TGTGCCATCAGTGAAGACAGGGATCAGCCCCAGCATTTT.